These 20 T cell receptor beta chains share one sample of origin, sequenced in a study of control samples from healthy donors and cancer patients. Sequencing was performed with immunoSEQ multiplex PCR; in TCRdb, only in-frame clones are kept and a portion is missing. The table includes 99,000 or so clones, around 80% detected once. Input material: blood. These receptors all stem from a man in his fifties or sixties in good health.

The chain combines TRBV12-3 or TRBV12-4 with TRBJ1-6, with D maybe TRBD1 (6 bases). The CDR3 is 13 residues long. The ends were cut back, 7 bases at V and 11 bases at J, with 15 bases in the middle. CDR3 protein: CASKGHGGPPLHF. CDR3 bases: TGTGCCAGCAAGGGGCACGGGGGGCCACCCCTCCACTTT.

The V call is TRBV2, the J call TRBJ1-2; 11 bases map to TRBD1. The V segment lost 6 bases and the J segment 4 bases; nucleotides outside the gene matches: 4. Germline lookup yields CDR1 SNHLY and CDR2 FYNNEI. CDR3 length: 14 residues. DNA of the CDR3: TGTGCCAGCAGCCCCGGGACAGGGGGCTATGGCTACACCTTC. This codes for CASSPGTGGYGYTF.

The chain recombines TRBV6-5 with TRBJ2-7; tentative D call: TRBD2 (6 bases). V was trimmed by 5 bases and J by 2 bases, leaving 10 bases between them. The CDR3 sequence is 13 residues long. The germline V gene encodes CDR1 MNHEY and CDR2 SVGAGI. The CDR3 DNA reads as TGTGCCAGCAGTCCCGGGGGTCCCTACGAGCAGTACTTC. Its protein product is CASSPGGPYEQYF.

J is TRBJ2-7 and V is TRBV7-8, with D uncertain. V was cut by 5 bases and J by 6 bases, with 11 bases left in between. Germline CDR1 reads SGHVS; CDR2 reads FQNEAQ. The CDR3 is 12 amino acids. DNA of the CDR3: TGTGCCAGCAGCCTTGAGTTTGGCGAGCAGTACTTC. Its translation is CASSLEFGEQYF.

This chain joins TRBV2 and TRBJ2-1; possibly TRBD2 for D (6 bases). This CDR3 region has 14 residues. Germline loops: CDR1 SNHLY, CDR2 FYNNEI. Trimming shortened V by 6 bases and J by 1 base, and 10 bases separated the two germline ends. The CDR3 coding sequence is TGTGCCAGCAGCTTGACTAGATCCTACAATGAGCAGTTCTTC. As protein: CASSLTRSYNEQFF.

With respect to this clone: Other DNA sequences of this sample code for an identical CDR3. The chain has TRBV5-1 and TRBJ1-1; no clear D gene. The CDR3 totals 13 residues. The V end was cut by 1 base, the J end by 1 base, with 5 bases between. Germline V gives CDR1 SGHRS, CDR2 YFSETQ. The CDR3 is CASSLPGNTEAFF. The CDR3 DNA follows: TGCGCCAGCAGCTTGCCCGGGAACACTGAAGCTTTCTTT.

The chain carries TRBV2 and TRBJ1-6, with TRBD1 matching 8 bases. Unmatched junction bases numbered 8, after V lost 6 bases and J lost 1 base. This CDR3 has 17 amino acids. From germline, CDR1 is SNHLY and CDR2 FYNNEI. CDR3 bases: TGTGCCAGCAGGCTTAACAGGGGGTTATCCTATAATTCACCCCTCCACTTT. Translation: CASRLNRGLSYNSPLHF.

V usage is TRBV7-8 and J usage is TRBJ1-1; a weak D match, TRBD1 (5 bases). V was shortened by 6 bases and J by 1 base, with 15 bases between the two germline ends. In germline, CDR1 is SGHVS, CDR2 FQNEAQ. This CDR3 has 15 residues. CDR3 loop: CASRPSRGRNTEAFF. The CDR3 DNA reads as TGTGCCAGCAGACCTTCAAGGGGTCGGAACACTGAAGCTTTCTTT.

The J gene is TRBJ1-2, the V gene TRBV29-1; D uncertain. Germline V gene data show CDR1 as SQVTM and CDR2 as ANQGSEA. V lost 1 base and J 1 base, leaving 7 bases between the germline ends. This CDR3 has 13 residues. CDR3 sequence reads: CSVEGEFNYGYTF. The CDR3 DNA follows: TGCAGCGTTGAAGGGGAATTTAACTATGGCTACACCTTC.

The chain employs TRBV30 and TRBJ1-1; D remains ambiguous. Germline CDR1 GTSNPN, CDR2 SVGIG (reference sequence). V lost 3 bases and J lost 8, with 13 bases in between. The CDR3 is 12 amino acids. The CDR3, as DNA: TGTGCCTGGAGCGACGGATCAAGAGAAGCTTTCTTT. This translates into CAWSDGSREAFF.

The J gene is TRBJ1-6, the V gene TRBV2, with a tentative D call TRBD1 (5 bases). V lost 3 bases to trimming and J lost 7 bases, with 13 bases between them. Germline V lookup: CDR1 SNHLY, CDR2 FYNNEI. The CDR3 length is 15 residues. CDR3: CASSDMGRGNSPLHF. DNA for the CDR3: TGTGCCAGCAGTGATATGGGACGGGGCAATTCACCCCTCCACTTT.

The V and J genes are TRBV9 and TRBJ2-5, with 9 bases that match TRBD1. CDR3 length equals 15 residues. Trimming removed 9 bases from V and 1 base from J; junction bases left unmatched: 10. Germline CDR1 SGDLS, CDR2 YYNGEE. The CDR3 DNA follows: TGTGCCACAGTTTGGGACAGGGAAACCCAAGAGACCCAGTACTTC. Translated: CATVWDRETQETQYF.

The table lists this clone with a count of one. CDR3 amino acids: CASSRTGLQETQYF. In nucleotides, the CDR3 is TGTGCCAGCAGCCGGACAGGCCTCCAAGAGACCCAGTACTTC. J is TRBJ2-5 and V is TRBV7-2; 7 nucleotides line up with TRBD1. The CDR3 runs 14 residues. V lost 5 bases and J lost 1; bases outside the gene matches: 4. Germline V gene data show CDR1 as SGHTA and CDR2 as FQGNSA.

V and J are TRBV30 and TRBJ2-3; D possibly corresponds to TRBD1 (5 bases). CDR3 length: 16 amino acids. Deletions cut 0 bases from V and 3 bases from J, with 16 bases between. Germline V lookup: CDR1 GTSNPN, CDR2 SVGIG (reference sequence). The CDR3 region has the DNA TGTGCCTGGAGTGTACAGGTTGGCAGGGTAACAGATACGCAGTATTTT. It codes for CAWSVQVGRVTDTQYF.

The chain uses TRBV11-3 and TRBJ2-2; 11 bases are shared with TRBD1. V lost 2 bases to trimming and J lost 6 bases; unmatched junction nucleotides: 2. The CDR3 consists of 15 residues. Germline V gene data show CDR1 as SGHNT and CDR2 as YENEEA. CDR3 sequence: CASSLRGQGAGELFF. The CDR3 DNA reads TGTGCCAGCAGCTTACGGGGACAGGGGGCCGGGGAGCTGTTTTTT.

V gene TRBV30 combines with J gene TRBJ1-1, with TRBD1 matching over 8 bases. V was clipped by 4 bases and J by 6 bases; unmatched bases: 22. Germline CDR1 reads GTSNPN; CDR2 reads SVGIG (reference sequence). The CDR3 spans 18 residues. The CDR3 DNA sequence: TGTGCCTGGACCCAGGGGGCGTGGGGACAAGGAAGGTTTTCTGAAGCTTTCTTT. Translating gives CAWTQGAWGQGRFSEAFF.

V is TRBV7-9 and J is TRBJ2-7; 8 bases agree with TRBD1. V trimming: 4 bases; J trimming: 5 bases; junction bases outside the gene matches: 16. Germline V gives CDR1 SEHNR, CDR2 FQNEAQ (reference sequence). This CDR3 has 17 residues. The CDR3 region is CASSSPPPGTGPNEQYF. For the CDR3, the DNA is TGTGCCAGCAGCTCCCCCCCACCGGGGACAGGCCCCAACGAGCAGTACTTC. Based on the CDR3 plus reference TRBV7-9 and TRBJ2-7, the full variable domain is DTGVSQNPRHKITKRGQNVTFRCDPISEHNRLYWYRQTLGQGPEFLTYFQNEAQLEKSRLLSDRFSAERPKGSFSTLEIQRTEQGDSAMYLCASSSPPPGTGPNEQYFGPGTRLTVT.

The table lists this clone with a count of one. This chain uses TRBV9 with TRBJ2-5; TRBD2 matches 13 bases. This CDR3 region has 20 residues. CDR1 and CDR2 (germline): SGDLS, YYNGEE. Unmatched junction bases numbered 18, after V lost 3 bases and J lost 4 bases. The DNA for the CDR3 is TGTGCCAGCAGCGCCACCGGGACTAGCGGGACTAACTCCGCCTCAGAGACCCAGTACTTC. Amino acids: CASSATGTSGTNSASETQYF.

The chain uses TRBV4-1 and TRBJ2-6, with D unresolved. Germline V gene sequence: CDR1 MGHRA, CDR2 YSYEKL. This CDR3 contains 16 residues. Trimming removed 2 bases at V and 4 bases at J, with 12 bases between. CDR3 region: CASSQPGRSGANVLTF. The DNA of the CDR3 is TGCGCCAGCAGCCAACCCGGACGGTCAGGGGCCAACGTCCTGACTTTC.

The chain employs TRBV2 and TRBJ1-1; D uncertain. CDR3 length: 16 residues. V was trimmed by 0 bases and J by 0 bases, leaving 11 bases between them. Germline CDR1 reads SNHLY; CDR2 reads FYNNEI. The CDR3 region is CASSEARQLLNTEAFF. The CDR3, as DNA: TGTGCCAGCAGTGAAGCGCGGCAGCTACTGAACACTGAAGCTTTCTTT.